The present T cell receptor beta chain was sequenced within a study of T cells in Graves' hyperthyroidism and ophthalmopathy. Study context: The initial diagnosis was the point when peripheral blood was collected, ahead of any treatment.

Germline V gene sequence: CDR1 DFQATT, CDR2 SNEGSKA (reference sequence). The CDR3 has 14 residues. V was pared by 3 bases and J by 2 bases, with 10 bases between. This clonotype showed up just a few times. At least 3 on the Clinical Activity Score was recorded for ophthalmopathy patients, who also had NOSPECS grade at least 4 and duration under 3 months. Amplification targeted TCR beta CDR3 regions from RNA transcripts. A first-round RT-PCR of the TCR CDR3 used the HTBI primer set. MiXCR, run by TCRdb on the multiplex PCR reads, gives a single entry per CDR3 protein. Of some 490,000 distinct CDR3 sequences in the sample, about 22% were seen once.

This rearrangement joins TRBV20-1 to TRBJ1-4; D gene ambiguous. The sequence derives from a woman between 65 and 79 years old with Graves' ophthalmopathy. Sequencing was carried out using blood. The CDR3 protein is CSASIGSTNEKLFF. As DNA, the CDR3 is TGCAGTGCTAGTATCGGATCCACTAATGAAAAACTGTTTTTT.